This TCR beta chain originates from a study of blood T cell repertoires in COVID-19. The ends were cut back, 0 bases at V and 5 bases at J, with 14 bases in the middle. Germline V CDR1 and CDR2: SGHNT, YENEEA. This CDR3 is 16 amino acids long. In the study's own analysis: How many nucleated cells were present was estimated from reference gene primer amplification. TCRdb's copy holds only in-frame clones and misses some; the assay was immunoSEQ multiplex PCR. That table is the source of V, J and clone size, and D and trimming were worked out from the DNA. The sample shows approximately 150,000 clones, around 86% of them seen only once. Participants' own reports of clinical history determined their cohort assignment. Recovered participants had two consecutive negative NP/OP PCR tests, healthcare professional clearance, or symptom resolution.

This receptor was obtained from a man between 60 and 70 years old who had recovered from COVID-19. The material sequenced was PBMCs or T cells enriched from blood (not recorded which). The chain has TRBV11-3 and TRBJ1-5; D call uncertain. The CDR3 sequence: CASSLDVAARDQPQHF. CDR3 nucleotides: TGTGCCAGCAGCTTAGATGTGGCCGCGAGGGATCAGCCCCAGCATTTT.